The 15 T cell receptor beta chains below come from one sample, sequenced in a study of PD-1 blockade in classical Hodgkin lymphoma. Some clones are missing from TCRdb's copy, which holds only in-frame ones; the method was immunoSEQ multiplex PCR. The sample holds 43,000 or so clones, around 78% seen once. The time point was: cycle 4 day 1 (C4D1), after more than five weeks of nivolumab. No patient escaped relapse after autologous stem cell transplantation, and brentuximab vedotin exposure varied. Sequencing used peripheral blood mononuclear cells (PBMCs), obtained before the fourth cycle of nivolumab. The receptors derive from a human donor with classical Hodgkin lymphoma.

The V and J genes are TRBV30 and TRBJ1-4; D remains ambiguous. There are 12 residues in the CDR3. V was cut by 2 bases and J by 8 bases, with 9 bases left in between. The germline V gene has CDR1 GTSNPN and CDR2 SVGIG (reference sequence). CDR3 nucleotides: TGTGCCTGGAGTAGAACAGAAGAAAAACTGTTTTTT. Translation: CAWSRTEEKLFF.

This rearrangement joins TRBV7-2 to TRBJ2-5, with D perhaps matching TRBD1 or TRBD2 (5 bases each). The CDR3 extends over 12 amino acids. V was cut by 5 bases and J by 6 bases, with 10 bases left in between. CDR1 and CDR2 from the germline V gene are SGHTA and FQGNSA. Here the CDR3 DNA reads TGTGCCAGCAGCCAAACGGGGCAGACCCAGTACTTC. This gives the protein CASSQTGQTQYF.

This clone showed up just a few times. This CDR3 is also generated by other DNA sequences in the sample. The chain employs TRBV7-2 and TRBJ1-4, with 9 nucleotides matching TRBD1. The length of the CDR3 is 14 residues. V trimming: 5 bases; J trimming: 8 bases; junction bases outside the gene matches: 6. Germline V CDR1 and CDR2: SGHTA, FQGNSA. The CDR3 DNA follows: TGTGCCAGCAGCAGGGGACAGGGCGGCGAAAAACTGTTTTTT. It codes for CASSRGQGGEKLFF.

The chain recombines TRBV11-3 with TRBJ1-1, with D unresolved. The ends were cut back, 2 bases at V and 3 bases at J, with 7 bases in the middle. This CDR3 comprises 13 residues. Germline CDR1 and CDR2: SGHNT and YENEEA. DNA for the CDR3: TGTGCCAGCAGCTTAAGCTACGACACTGAAGCTTTCTTT. It encodes CASSLSYDTEAFF.

The V and J genes are TRBV7-2 and TRBJ2-2, with 8 positions matching TRBD1. Germline CDR1 reads SGHTA; CDR2 reads FQGNSA. This CDR3 spans 12 amino acids. V shed 4 bases and J 9 bases; nucleotides not matched to a gene: 1. The CDR3 nucleotides read TGTGCCAGCAGCTGGACAGGGAGGGAGCTGTTTTTT. Its translation: CASSWTGRELFF.

The V call is TRBV6-1, the J call TRBJ2-5; 11 bases are a match to TRBD2. The CDR3 contains 16 residues. V dropped 2 bases and J dropped 1; count of bases not matched to a gene: 3. Germline CDR1 is MNHNS and CDR2 is SASEGT. In nucleotides, the CDR3 is TGTGCCAGCAGTGAAAGACTAGCGGGGAGCCAAGAGACCCAGTACTTC. It is translated as CASSERLAGSQETQYF.

J is TRBJ2-7 and V is TRBV28; the D gene is possibly TRBD1 (6 bases). Trimming shortened V by 3 bases and J by 2 bases, and 11 bases separated the two germline ends. The CDR3 spans 14 residues. Germline V gene data show CDR1 as MDHEN and CDR2 as SYDVKM. Here the CDR3 DNA reads TGTGCCAGCAGTTTCACAGGGTTAACCTACGAGCAGTACTTC. Translating gives CASSFTGLTYEQYF.

The V call is TRBV6-5, the J call TRBJ2-7, with 8 bases lining up with TRBD2. V dropped 7 bases and J dropped 2; count of bases not matched to a gene: 10. The germline CDR1 and CDR2 sequences are MNHEY and SVGAGI. The CDR3 contains 15 residues. CDR3 in amino acids: CASKLQTSEAYEQYF. DNA for the CDR3: TGTGCCAGCAAACTTCAGACTAGCGAGGCCTACGAGCAGTACTTC.

This sequence joins TRBV19 and TRBJ1-6; the D is unclear. Germline lookup yields CDR1 LNHDA and CDR2 SQIVND (reference sequence). V was cut by 5 bases and J by 3 bases, with 11 bases left in between. This CDR3 is built from 15 residues. CDR3 amino acids: CASSPGGLYNSPLHF. The CDR3 DNA is TGTGCCAGTAGTCCAGGAGGTCTCTATAATTCACCCCTCCACTTT.

The chain carries TRBV5-1 and TRBJ1-1; D is perhaps TRBD1 (5 bases). CDR3 length: 15 residues. The V gene's germline CDR1 is SGHRS and CDR2 YFSETQ. Trimming stripped 5 bases from V and 1 base from J, with 15 bases between. DNA for the CDR3: TGCGCCAGCAGGCGGGGGGGAAGTACGAACACTGAAGCTTTCTTT. It codes for CASRRGGSTNTEAFF.

This clone was seen once. The chain has TRBV25-1 and TRBJ2-5; possible D gene TRBD1, 6 bases. Germline V gene data show CDR1 as MGHDK and CDR2 as SYGVNS. V lost 4 bases, J lost 10 bases, and 13 bases lay in between. The CDR3 totals 12 residues. Here the CDR3 DNA reads TGTGCCAGCAGTGGAAGGATAGGGGGCCAGTACTTC. This encodes CASSGRIGGQYF.

The chain has TRBV27 and TRBJ2-2; D not resolved. CDR1 is MNHEY and CDR2 is SMNVEV in the germline V gene (reference sequence). The CDR3 has 14 amino acids. V shed 3 bases and J shed 3 bases, with 8 bases lying between them. CDR3 nucleotide sequence: TGTGCCAGCAGTTTTCTACCCGACACCGGGGAGCTGTTTTTT. Translation gives CASSFLPDTGELFF.

This chain uses TRBV7-2 with TRBJ1-1; D perhaps matches TRBD1 (6 bases). V lost 5 bases to trimming and J lost 4 bases, with 14 bases between them. This CDR3 has 14 amino acids. The germline gives CDR1 SGHTA, CDR2 FQGNSA. DNA for the CDR3: TGTGCCAGCAGCCCCCAGGGAGGGGGCACTGAAGCTTTCTTT. Residues: CASSPQGGGTEAFF.

The rearrangement joins TRBV4-1 to TRBJ1-5; 10 bases fit TRBD1. V lost 4 bases to trimming and J lost 4 bases; unmatched junction nucleotides: 4. This CDR3 is built from 15 residues. The V gene's germline CDR1 is MGHRA and CDR2 YSYEKL. CDR3 loop: CASSREGQGNQPQHF. CDR3 nucleotide sequence: TGCGCCAGCAGCCGGGAGGGACAGGGGAATCAGCCCCAGCATTTT.

This clone has just one count. The chain has TRBV5-6 and TRBJ2-6; the match to TRBD1 covers 9 bases. V was clipped by 4 bases and J by 3 bases; unmatched bases: 5. Per germline, CDR1 SGHDT and CDR2 YYEEEE. The CDR3 has 16 residues. The CDR3 protein is CASSPWTGDGANVLTF. The CDR3 DNA sequence: TGTGCCAGCAGCCCATGGACAGGGGATGGGGCCAACGTCCTGACTTTC.